This T cell receptor beta chain was observed in a study of T-cell reconstitution after alpha-beta-depleted transplantation in children. Molecular barcoding with unique molecular identifiers was used for the TCRbeta library. From the PCR reads, TCRdb called clonotypes with MiXCR, one entry per CDR3 protein. Of approximately 270,000 distinct CDR3 sequences listed, more than 9% were seen once; the top ten hold 10%. The V end lost 4 bases, the J end lost 1 base, and 13 bases lay between the germline ends. The CDR3 consists of 16 residues. Looked up from germline, CDR1 is SEHNR and CDR2 is FQNEAQ (reference sequence). In its sample, this clonotype was seen many times.

The chain links TRBV7-9 to TRBJ2-2, with D perhaps matching TRBD1 (6 bases). The material sequenced was PBMCs from the stem cell graft donor, taken from the stem cell graft. The receptor was derived from a human donor who donated a stem cell graft to a child with SCID. The CDR3 loop is CASSSRDILNTGELFF. The CDR3 DNA reads as TGTGCCAGCAGCTCCCGGGACATCCTGAACACCGGGGAGCTGTTTTTT.